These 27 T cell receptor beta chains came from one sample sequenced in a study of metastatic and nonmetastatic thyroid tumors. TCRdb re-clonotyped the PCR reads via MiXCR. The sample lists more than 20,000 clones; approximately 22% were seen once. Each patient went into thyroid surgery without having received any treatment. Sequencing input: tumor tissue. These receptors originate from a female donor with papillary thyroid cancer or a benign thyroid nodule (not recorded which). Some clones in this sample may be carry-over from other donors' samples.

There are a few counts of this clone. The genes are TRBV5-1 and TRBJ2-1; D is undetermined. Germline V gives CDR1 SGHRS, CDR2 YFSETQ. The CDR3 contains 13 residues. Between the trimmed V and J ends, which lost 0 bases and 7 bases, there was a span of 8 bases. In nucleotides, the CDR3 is TGCGCCAGCAGCTTGGACTTGCCGAATGAGCAGTTCTTC. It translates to CASSLDLPNEQFF.

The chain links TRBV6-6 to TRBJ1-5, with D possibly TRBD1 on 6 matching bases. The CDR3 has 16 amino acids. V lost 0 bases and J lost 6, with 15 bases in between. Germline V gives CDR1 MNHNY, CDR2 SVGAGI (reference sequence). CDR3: CASSYSLPTGRQPQHF. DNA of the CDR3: TGTGCCAGCAGTTACTCGCTTCCAACAGGGCGTCAGCCCCAGCATTTT.

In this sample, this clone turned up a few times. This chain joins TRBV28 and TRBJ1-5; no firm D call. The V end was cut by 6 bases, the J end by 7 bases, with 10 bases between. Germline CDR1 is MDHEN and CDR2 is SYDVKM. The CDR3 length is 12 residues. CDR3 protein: CASRTPGQPQHF. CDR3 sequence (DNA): TGTGCCAGCAGGACCCCGGGCCAGCCCCAGCATTTT.

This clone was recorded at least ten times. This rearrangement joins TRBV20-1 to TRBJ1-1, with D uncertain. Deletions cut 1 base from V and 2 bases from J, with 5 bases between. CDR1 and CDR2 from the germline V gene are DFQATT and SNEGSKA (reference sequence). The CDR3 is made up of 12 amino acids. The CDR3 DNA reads TGCAGTGCTAGAGGGGGTAACACTGAAGCTTTCTTT. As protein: CSARGGNTEAFF.

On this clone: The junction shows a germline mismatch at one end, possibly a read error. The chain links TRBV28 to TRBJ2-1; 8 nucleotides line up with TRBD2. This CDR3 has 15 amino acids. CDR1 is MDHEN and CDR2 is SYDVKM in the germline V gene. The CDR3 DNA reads TGCGCCAGCAGAATAGCCGGGACTAGTTACAATGAGCAGTTCTTC. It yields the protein CASRIAGTSYNEQFF.

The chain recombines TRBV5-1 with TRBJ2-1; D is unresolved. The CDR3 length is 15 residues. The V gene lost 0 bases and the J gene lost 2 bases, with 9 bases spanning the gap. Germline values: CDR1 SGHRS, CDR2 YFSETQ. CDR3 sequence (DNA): TGCGCCAGCAGCTTGGTTAGCAGAACCTACAATGAGCAGTTCTTC. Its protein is CASSLVSRTYNEQFF.

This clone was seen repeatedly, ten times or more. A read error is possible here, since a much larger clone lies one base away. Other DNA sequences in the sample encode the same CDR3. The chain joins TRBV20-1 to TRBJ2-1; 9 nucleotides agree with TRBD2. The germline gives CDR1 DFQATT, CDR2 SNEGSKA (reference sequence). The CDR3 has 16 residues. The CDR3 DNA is TGCAGTGCTAGAGTCCAAGGTAGCGGGGGACACAACGAGCAGTTCTTC. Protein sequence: CSARVQGSGGHNEQFF.

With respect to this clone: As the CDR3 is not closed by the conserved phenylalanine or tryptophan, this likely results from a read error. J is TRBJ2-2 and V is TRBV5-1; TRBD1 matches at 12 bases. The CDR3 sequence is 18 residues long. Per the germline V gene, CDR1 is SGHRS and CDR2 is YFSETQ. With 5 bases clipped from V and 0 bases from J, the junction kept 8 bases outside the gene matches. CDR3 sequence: CASSVSGTGGANTGELFL. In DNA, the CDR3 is TGCGCCAGCAGTGTCTCCGGGACAGGGGGCGCGAACACCGGGGAGCTGTTTCTT.

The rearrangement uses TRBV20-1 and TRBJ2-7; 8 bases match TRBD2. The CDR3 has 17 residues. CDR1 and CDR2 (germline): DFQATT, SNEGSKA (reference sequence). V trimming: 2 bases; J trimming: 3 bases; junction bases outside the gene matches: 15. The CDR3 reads CSARSPGGAGDDYEQYF. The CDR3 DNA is TGCAGTGCTAGATCCCCGGGGGGAGCGGGAGATGACTACGAGCAGTACTTC.

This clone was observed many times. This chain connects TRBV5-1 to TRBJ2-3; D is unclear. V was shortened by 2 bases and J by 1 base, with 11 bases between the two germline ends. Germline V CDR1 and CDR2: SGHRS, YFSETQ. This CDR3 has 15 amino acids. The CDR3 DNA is TGCGCCAGCAGCTTAGGAGATTTGGGCACAGATACGCAGTATTTT. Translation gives CASSLGDLGTDTQYF.

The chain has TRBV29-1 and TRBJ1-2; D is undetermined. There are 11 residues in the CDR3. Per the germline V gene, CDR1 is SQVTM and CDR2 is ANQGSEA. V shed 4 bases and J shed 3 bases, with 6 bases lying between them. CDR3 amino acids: CSVGGDYGYTF. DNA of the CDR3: TGCAGCGTTGGAGGTGACTATGGCTACACCTTC. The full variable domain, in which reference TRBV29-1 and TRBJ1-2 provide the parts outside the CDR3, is SAVISQKPSRDICQRGTSLTIQCQVDSQVTMMFWYRQQPGQSLTLIATANQGSEATYESGFVIDKFPISRPNLTFSTLTVSNMSPEDSSIYLCSVGGDYGYTFGSGTRLTVV.

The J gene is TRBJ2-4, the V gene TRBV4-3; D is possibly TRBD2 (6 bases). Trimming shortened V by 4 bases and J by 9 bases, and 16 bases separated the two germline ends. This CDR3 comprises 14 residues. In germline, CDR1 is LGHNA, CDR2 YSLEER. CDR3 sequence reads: CASSPASGSRIQYF. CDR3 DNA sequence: TGCGCCAGCAGCCCAGCCTCCGGGAGCCGCATTCAGTACTTC.

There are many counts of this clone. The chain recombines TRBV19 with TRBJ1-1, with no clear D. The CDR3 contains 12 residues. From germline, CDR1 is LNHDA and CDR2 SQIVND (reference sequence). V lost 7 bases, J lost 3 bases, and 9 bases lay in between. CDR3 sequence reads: CASIRSYTEAFF. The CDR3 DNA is TGTGCCAGTATTCGGTCATACACTGAAGCTTTCTTT.

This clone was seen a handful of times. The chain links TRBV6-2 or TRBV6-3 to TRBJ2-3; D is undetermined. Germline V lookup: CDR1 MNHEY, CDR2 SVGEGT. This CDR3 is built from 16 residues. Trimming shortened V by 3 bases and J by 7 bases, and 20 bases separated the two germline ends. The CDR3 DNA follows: TGTGCCAGCAGTTATAGCAGGACGTTTGGTCTAAATACGCAGTATTTT. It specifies CASSYSRTFGLNTQYF.

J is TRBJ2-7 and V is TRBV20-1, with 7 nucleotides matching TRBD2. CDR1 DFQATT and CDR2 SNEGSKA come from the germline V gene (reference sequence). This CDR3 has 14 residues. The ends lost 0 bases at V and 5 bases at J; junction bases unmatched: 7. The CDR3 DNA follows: TGCAGTGCTAGAGATGGAGCGGGAAAGAACGAGCAGTACTTC. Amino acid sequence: CSARDGAGKNEQYF.

CDR3 protein: CASSPTGTGLYEQYF. CDR3 nucleotides: TGTGCCAGCAGCCCAACCGGGACAGGTCTTTACGAGCAGTACTTC. The rearrangement uses TRBV9 and TRBJ2-7; 8 bases agree with TRBD1. V was clipped by 4 bases and J by 4 bases; unmatched bases: 10. CDR3 size: 15 residues. Germline CDR1 is SGDLS and CDR2 is YYNGEE.

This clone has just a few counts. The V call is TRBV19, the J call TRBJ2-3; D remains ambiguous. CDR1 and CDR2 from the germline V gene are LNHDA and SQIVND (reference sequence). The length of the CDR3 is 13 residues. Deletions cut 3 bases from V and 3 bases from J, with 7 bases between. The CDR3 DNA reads TGTGCCAGTAGTATTGGGGATACAGATACGCAGTATTTT. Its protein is CASSIGDTDTQYF.

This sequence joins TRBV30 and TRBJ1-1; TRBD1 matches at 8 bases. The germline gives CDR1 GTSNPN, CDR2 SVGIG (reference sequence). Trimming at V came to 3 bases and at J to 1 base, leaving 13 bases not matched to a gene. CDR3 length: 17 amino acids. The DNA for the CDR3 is TGTGCCTGGAGGGCTTACGCCGGGACAGGTCGGAACACTGAAGCTTTCTTT. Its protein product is CAWRAYAGTGRNTEAFF.

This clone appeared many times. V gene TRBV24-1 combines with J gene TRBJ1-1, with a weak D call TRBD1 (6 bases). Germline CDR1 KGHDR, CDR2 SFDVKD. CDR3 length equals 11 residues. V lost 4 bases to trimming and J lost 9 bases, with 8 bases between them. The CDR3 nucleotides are TGTGCCACCAGTGAACAGGGCCAAGCTTTCTTT. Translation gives CATSEQGQAFF.

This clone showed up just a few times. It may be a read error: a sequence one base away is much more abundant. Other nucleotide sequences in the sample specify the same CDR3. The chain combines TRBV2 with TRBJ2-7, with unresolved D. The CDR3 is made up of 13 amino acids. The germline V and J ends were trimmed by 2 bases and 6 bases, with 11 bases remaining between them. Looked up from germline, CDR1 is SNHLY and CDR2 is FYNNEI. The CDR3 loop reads CASSERAGVEQYF. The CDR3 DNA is TGTGCCAGCAGTGAAAGGGCAGGTGTCGAGCAGTACTTC.

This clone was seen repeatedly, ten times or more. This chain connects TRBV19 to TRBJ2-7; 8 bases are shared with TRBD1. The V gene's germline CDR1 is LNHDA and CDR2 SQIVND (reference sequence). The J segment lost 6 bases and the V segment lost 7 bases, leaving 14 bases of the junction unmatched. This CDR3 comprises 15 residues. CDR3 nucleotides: TGTGCCAGTACTTCCGATCAGGGGGCGCCCAGCGAGCAGTACTTC. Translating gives CASTSDQGAPSEQYF.

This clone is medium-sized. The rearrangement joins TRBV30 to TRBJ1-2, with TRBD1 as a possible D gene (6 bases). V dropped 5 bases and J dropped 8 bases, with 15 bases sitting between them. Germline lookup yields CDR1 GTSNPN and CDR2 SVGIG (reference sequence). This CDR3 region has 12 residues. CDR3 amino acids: CAWRGGAEGYTF. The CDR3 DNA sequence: TGTGCCTGGCGAGGGGGGGCGGAGGGCTACACCTTC.

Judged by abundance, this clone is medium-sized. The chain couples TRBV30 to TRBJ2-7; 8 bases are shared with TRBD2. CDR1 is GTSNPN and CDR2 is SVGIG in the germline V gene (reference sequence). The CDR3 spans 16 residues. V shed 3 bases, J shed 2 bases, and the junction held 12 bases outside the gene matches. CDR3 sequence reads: CAWSEAGVLAAYEQYF. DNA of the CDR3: TGTGCCTGGAGCGAGGCGGGGGTACTAGCGGCCTACGAGCAGTACTTC.

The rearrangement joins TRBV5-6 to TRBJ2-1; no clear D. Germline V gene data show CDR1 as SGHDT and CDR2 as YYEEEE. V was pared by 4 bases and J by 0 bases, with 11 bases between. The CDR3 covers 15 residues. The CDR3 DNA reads TGTGCCAGCAGCCTAGTAGGTGGCTCCTACAATGAGCAGTTCTTC. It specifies CASSLVGGSYNEQFF.

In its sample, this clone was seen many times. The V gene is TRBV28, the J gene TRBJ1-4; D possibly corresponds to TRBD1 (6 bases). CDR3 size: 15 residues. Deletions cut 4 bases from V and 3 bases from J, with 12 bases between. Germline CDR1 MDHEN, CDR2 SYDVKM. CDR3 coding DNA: TGTGCCAGCAGTTCCCAGACAGGACCTAATGAAAAACTGTTTTTT. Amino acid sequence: CASSSQTGPNEKLFF.

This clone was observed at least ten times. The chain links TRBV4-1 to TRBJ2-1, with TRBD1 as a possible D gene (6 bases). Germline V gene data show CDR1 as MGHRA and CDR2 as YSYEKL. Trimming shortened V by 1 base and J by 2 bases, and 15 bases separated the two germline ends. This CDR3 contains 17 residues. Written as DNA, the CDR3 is TGCGCCAGCAGCCAAGCCGGGACATTACAAACCTACAATGAGCAGTTCTTC. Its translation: CASSQAGTLQTYNEQFF.

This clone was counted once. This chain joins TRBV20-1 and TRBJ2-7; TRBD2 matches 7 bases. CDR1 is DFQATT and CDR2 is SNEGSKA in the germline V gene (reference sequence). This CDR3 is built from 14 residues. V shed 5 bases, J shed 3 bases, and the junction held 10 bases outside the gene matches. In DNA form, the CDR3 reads TGCAGTGCTGGATTAGCGGGTAGGAACTACGAGCAGTACTTC. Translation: CSAGLAGRNYEQYF.